These 26 T cell receptor beta chains originate from one sample sequenced in a study of CD8 T cells in Susac syndrome (dated by TCRdb to between 2018 and 2020). Libraries came from the immunoSEQ multiplex PCR assay. RNA was extracted with the RNeasy kit and about 0.5 to 1 ug was reverse transcribed using random hexamers. The raw public reads went through TCRdb reprocessing: fastp at Q25, MiXCR clone calling, in-frame beta chains kept. Rows are unified per CDR3 protein, each entry keeping the most common DNA and genes. The sample table records some 190,000 distinct CDR3 sequences; approximately 95% of these occur just once. The ten most abundant clones make up about 0.095% of the sample. Sequencing was performed on CD4+ T cells from PBMCs. Every receptor here comes from a human donor in good health.

The rearrangement joins TRBV28 to TRBJ2-7, with 10 bases identical to TRBD2. Germline V gene data show CDR1 as MDHEN and CDR2 as SYDVKM. The V and J ends lost 6 bases and 1 base, in that order; junction bases with no gene match: 6. The CDR3 covers 15 residues. CDR3 in DNA: TGTGCCAGCAGATCCACTAGCGGGGAGTCCTACGAGCAGTACGTC. Its translation: CASRSTSGESYEQYV.

To note about this clonotype: Mismatch with germline at one junction end may stem from a read error. The chain combines TRBV7-9 with TRBJ1-1, with D perhaps matching TRBD1 (5 bases). Per germline, CDR1 SEHNR and CDR2 FQNEAQ (reference sequence). The CDR3 is 13 amino acids. The CDR3 nucleotides are TGTGCCAGCAGCCCCGGGGGATACACTGAAGCCTTCTTT. It translates to CASSPGGYTEAFF.

This rearrangement joins TRBV24-1 to TRBJ2-1; D not certain. CDR1 is KGHDR, CDR2 SFDVKD, per germline. V was cut by 10 bases and J by 1 base, with 19 bases left in between. The CDR3 totals 16 residues. The chain's CDR3 is CATPGLGIRSYNEQFF. The DNA for the CDR3 is TGTGCCACGCCCGGATTAGGGATTCGGTCCTACAATGAGCAGTTCTTC.

The chain has TRBV7-9 and TRBJ2-5, with 12 positions matching TRBD2. This CDR3 contains 16 residues. CDR1 is SEHNR and CDR2 is FQNEAQ in the germline V gene (reference sequence). V dropped 5 bases and J dropped 1; count of bases not matched to a gene: 5. The CDR3 nucleotides are TGTGCCAGCAGCCCGGGGACTAGCGGGTTCCAAGAGACCCAGTACTTC. This encodes CASSPGTSGFQETQYF.

The CDR3 sequence: CSVAGTGYNEQFF. The CDR3 nucleotides read TGCAGCGTTGCTGGGACAGGCTACAATGAGCAGTTCTTC. This chain connects TRBV29-1 to TRBJ2-1; 8 nucleotides line up with TRBD1. This CDR3 contains 13 residues. Germline loops: CDR1 SQVTM, CDR2 ANQGSEA. V was clipped by 4 bases and J by 3 bases; unmatched bases: 2.

The chain employs TRBV15 and TRBJ1-2; 7 nucleotides agree with TRBD1. Losses at the gene ends were 5 bases for V and 0 bases for J; bases not matched to a gene: 9. CDR3 length equals 16 residues. CDR1 is LNHNV and CDR2 is YYDKDF in the germline V gene (reference sequence). The CDR3: CATSGPGTAANYGYTF. In DNA, the CDR3 is TGTGCCACCAGCGGCCCCGGGACAGCAGCTAACTATGGCTACACCTTC.

The chain recombines TRBV20-1 with TRBJ2-3; 14 bases fit TRBD2. The ends lost 3 bases at V and 6 bases at J; junction bases unmatched: 8. Germline V gene lookup returns CDR1 DFQATT and CDR2 SNEGSKA (reference sequence). This CDR3 contains 16 residues. In nucleotides, the CDR3 is TGCAGTGCTAGGCGGGGACTAGCGGGAGCAGGGGATACGCAGTATTTT. Its protein is CSARRGLAGAGDTQYF.

The chain carries TRBV7-2 and TRBJ1-5; no clear D gene. The CDR3 is made up of 15 amino acids. The V and J ends lost 0 bases and 2 bases respectively, with 8 bases between them. CDR1 is SGHTA, CDR2 FQGNSA, per germline. The CDR3 protein is CASSLAMGGNQPQHF. CDR3 sequence (DNA): TGTGCCAGCAGCTTAGCTATGGGAGGCAATCAGCCCCAGCATTTT.

V gene TRBV14 combines with J gene TRBJ2-4; the D is unclear. Germline values: CDR1 SGHDN, CDR2 FVKESK. The V end lost 2 bases, the J end lost 7 bases, and 3 bases lay between the germline ends. CDR3 length equals 11 residues. CDR3 nucleotides: TGTGCCAGCAGCCAATTGAACATTCAGTACTTC. Its protein product is CASSQLNIQYF.

This chain connects TRBV12-3 or TRBV12-4 to TRBJ1-1; D gene uncertain. This CDR3 contains 12 residues. Trimming removed 6 bases at V and 3 bases at J, with 8 bases between. The CDR3 protein is CASRYGDTEAFF. CDR3 DNA: TGTGCCAGCAGGTACGGGGACACTGAAGCTTTCTTT.

The J gene is TRBJ2-3, the V gene TRBV27; D may be TRBD2 (6 bases). CDR3 size: 15 residues. Germline V gene data show CDR1 as MNHEY and CDR2 as SMNVEV (reference sequence). V shed 5 bases and J shed 0 bases, with 12 bases lying between them. CDR3 nucleotides: TGTGCCAGCAGTCCCACTAGCAGAAGCACAGATACGCAGTATTTT. It encodes CASSPTSRSTDTQYF.

This chain uses TRBV9 with TRBJ1-2, with D possibly TRBD1 on 5 matching bases. Germline values: CDR1 SGDLS, CDR2 YYNGEE. The CDR3 covers 14 residues. V shed 4 bases and J shed 4 bases, with 14 bases lying between them. DNA for the CDR3: TGTGCCAGCAGCCCCGGAGGGGATAGCTATGGCTACACCTTC. Translation gives CASSPGGDSYGYTF. The full variable domain, in which reference TRBV9 and TRBJ1-2 provide the parts outside the CDR3, is DSGVTQTPKHLITATGQRVTLRCSPRSGDLSVYWYQQSLDQGLQFLIQYYNGEERAKGNILERFSAQQFPDLHSELNLSSLELGDSALYFCASSPGGDSYGYTFGSGTRLTVV.

The chain is built from TRBV7-9 and TRBJ1-2; a weak D match, TRBD1 (6 bases). The V end was cut by 4 bases, the J end by 4 bases, with 13 bases between. The CDR3 spans 14 residues. CDR1 and CDR2 from the germline V gene are SEHNR and FQNEAQ (reference sequence). The DNA of the CDR3 is TGTGCCAGCAGCTATGGGGGCGGCGTCTATGGCTACACCTTC. Translating it yields CASSYGGGVYGYTF.

The rearrangement uses TRBV6-5 and TRBJ1-2; a weak D match, TRBD1 (6 bases). The CDR3 consists of 15 residues. Per the germline V gene, CDR1 is MNHEY and CDR2 is SVGAGI. V lost 2 bases and J lost 0, with 10 bases in between. The CDR3 reads CASSYRDISNYGYTF. The CDR3 DNA is TGTGCCAGCAGTTACCGGGACATCTCTAACTATGGCTACACCTTC.

The rearrangement links TRBV29-1 to TRBJ2-5, with 8 bases that match TRBD1. J was trimmed by 2 bases and V by 5 bases; bases with no gene match: 4. Per germline, CDR1 SQVTM and CDR2 ANQGSEA. CDR3 length: 13 residues. CDR3 protein: CSVSGQGQETQYF. As DNA, the CDR3 is TGCAGCGTTTCTGGACAGGGTCAAGAGACCCAGTACTTC.

The chain uses TRBV30 and TRBJ2-7, with D tentatively TRBD2 (5 bases). Germline V lookup: CDR1 GTSNPN, CDR2 SVGIG (reference sequence). The CDR3 extends over 13 amino acids. Trimming took 5 bases from V and 0 from J, leaving 11 bases between them. The CDR3 region is CAWASRGSYEQYV. DNA of the CDR3: TGTGCCTGGGCTAGCAGAGGCTCCTACGAGCAGTACGTC.

The V gene is TRBV6-1, the J gene TRBJ1-5; D unresolved. The germline CDR1 and CDR2 sequences are MNHNS and SASEGT. Trimming shortened V by 2 bases and J by 3 bases, and 8 bases separated the two germline ends. This CDR3 contains 14 residues. The CDR3 loop is CASSELRSNQPQHF. The DNA of the CDR3 is TGTGCCAGCAGTGAACTCAGGTCCAATCAGCCCCAGCATTTT.

The rearrangement uses TRBV4-1 and TRBJ2-5; D ambiguous. The CDR3 runs to 15 residues. Per the germline V gene, CDR1 is MGHRA and CDR2 is YSYEKL. Trimming removed 0 bases at V and 5 bases at J, with 13 bases between. CDR3 DNA: TGCGCCAGCAGCCAAGATAGGATGATTGCTGAGACCCAGTACTTC. Translated: CASSQDRMIAETQYF.

The chain joins TRBV5-1 to TRBJ2-5, with TRBD1 matching over 10 bases. CDR1 is SGHRS and CDR2 is YFSETQ in the germline V gene. Trimming took 6 bases from V and 4 from J; bases not matched to a gene: 9. The CDR3 has 15 residues. The CDR3 nucleotides are TGCGCCAGCAAAACCACCTGGGACAGGGGAGAGACCCAGTACTTC. Translated: CASKTTWDRGETQYF.

The V gene is TRBV3-1, the J gene TRBJ1-2, with D maybe TRBD1 (5 bases). Trimming removed 2 bases from V and 6 bases from J, with 13 bases in between. Germline V gene sequence: CDR1 LGHDT, CDR2 YNNKEL (reference sequence). The CDR3 runs to 14 residues. The chain's CDR3 is CASSQNTGGHGYTF. The CDR3 DNA sequence: TGTGCCAGCAGCCAAAACACAGGCGGCCATGGCTACACCTTC.

V is TRBV11-2 and J is TRBJ2-3; TRBD1 might be the D (6 bases). Germline CDR1 reads SGHAT; CDR2 reads FQNNGV. Trimming removed 3 bases at V and 5 bases at J, with 12 bases between. The CDR3 length is 14 residues. Here the CDR3 DNA reads TGTGCCAGCAGCTTTACAGGGCCCGGAGATACGCAGTATTTT. It specifies CASSFTGPGDTQYF.

The gene calls are TRBV3-1 and TRBJ2-5; D is ambiguous. The germline CDR1 and CDR2 sequences are LGHDT and YNNKEL (reference sequence). V lost 4 bases and J lost 5, with 8 bases in between. The CDR3 covers 12 residues. The CDR3 loop reads CASSLGFETQYF. DNA of the CDR3: TGTGCCAGCAGCCTTGGGTTTGAGACCCAGTACTTC.

The chain employs TRBV3-1 and TRBJ2-1, with 14 bases that match TRBD2. Germline CDR1 LGHDT, CDR2 YNNKEL (reference sequence). The CDR3 sequence is 13 residues long. The V and J ends lost 4 bases and 16 bases, in that order; junction bases with no gene match: 6. The CDR3 DNA sequence: TGTGCCAGCAGCCGGCCGGGACTAGCGGGAGTATTCTTC. Its protein product is CASSRPGLAGVFF.

The V call is TRBV2, the J call TRBJ1-2; D unclear. Trimming left V 2 bases short and J 9 bases short, with 7 bases between. The CDR3 runs to 11 residues. Germline V gene data show CDR1 as SNHLY and CDR2 as FYNNEI. CDR3 DNA: TGTGCCAGCAGTGAATGGGATAGCTACACCTTC. Amino acids: CASSEWDSYTF. The whole variable domain, filled in from reference TRBV2 and TRBJ1-2, reads EPEVTQTPSHQVTQMGQEVILRCVPISNHLYFYWYRQILGQKVEFLVSFYNNEISEKSEIFDDQFSVERPDGSNFTLKIRSTKLEDSAMYFCASSEWDSYTFGSGTRLTVV.

The chain combines TRBV28 with TRBJ1-2; D gene unclear. CDR3 length equals 11 residues. Trimming shortened V by 8 bases and J by 7 bases, and 11 bases separated the two germline ends. Per germline, CDR1 MDHEN and CDR2 SYDVKM. The CDR3 loop reads CASAWRSGYTF. CDR3 sequence (DNA): TGTGCCAGCGCGTGGCGTTCTGGCTACACCTTC.

This chain links TRBV29-1 with TRBJ2-3; D call uncertain. Germline-derived CDR1 and CDR2 are SQVTM and ANQGSEA. The V end lost 7 bases, the J end lost 5 bases, and 7 bases lay between the germline ends. The CDR3 is 10 amino acids. The chain's CDR3 is CSAWEDTQYF. The CDR3, as DNA: TGCAGCGCCTGGGAAGATACGCAGTATTTT.